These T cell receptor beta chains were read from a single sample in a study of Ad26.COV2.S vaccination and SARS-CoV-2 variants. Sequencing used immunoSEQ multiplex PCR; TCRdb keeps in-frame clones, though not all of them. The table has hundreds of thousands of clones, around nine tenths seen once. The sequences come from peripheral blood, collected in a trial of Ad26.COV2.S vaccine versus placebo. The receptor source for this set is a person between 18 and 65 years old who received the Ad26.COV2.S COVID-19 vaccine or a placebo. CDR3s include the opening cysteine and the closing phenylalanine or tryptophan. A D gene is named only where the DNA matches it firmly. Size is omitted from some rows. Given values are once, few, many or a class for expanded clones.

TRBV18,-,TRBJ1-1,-,CASSGNGATGNTEAFF,TGTGCCAGCTCCGGCAACGGGGCTACGGGGAACACTGAAGCTTTCTTT
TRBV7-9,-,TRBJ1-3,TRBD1,CASSLQPGGPGNTIYF,TGTGCCAGCAGCCTTCAACCAGGGGGCCCTGGAAACACCATATATTTT
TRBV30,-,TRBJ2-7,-,CAWSAWYAEQYF,TGTGCCTGGAGCGCATGGTATGCCGAGCAGTACTTC
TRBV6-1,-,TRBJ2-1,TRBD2,CASSESSGVYNEQFF,TGTGCCAGCAGTGAATCTAGCGGGGTATACAATGAGCAGTTCTTC
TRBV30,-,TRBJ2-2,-,CAWSVTMAPTGELFF,TGTGCCTGGAGTGTAACGATGGCCCCCACCGGGGAGCTGTTTTTT
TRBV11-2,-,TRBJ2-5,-,CASTGSGGGETQYF,TGTGCCAGCACCGGGTCCGGTGGTGGGGAGACCCAGTACTTC
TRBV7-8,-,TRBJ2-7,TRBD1,CASSKPTITGTGTPYEQYF,TGTGCCAGCAGTAAGCCCACAATCACCGGGACAGGGACACCCTACGAGCAGTACTTC
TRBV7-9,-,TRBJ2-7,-,CASSQPVSHSYEQYF,TGTGCCAGCAGCCAACCCGTCAGCCACTCCTACGAGCAGTACTTC
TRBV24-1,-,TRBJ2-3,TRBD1,CATSGTGGNTDTQYF,TGTGCCACCAGTGGTACAGGGGGCAACACAGATACGCAGTATTTT
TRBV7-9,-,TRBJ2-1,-,CASTNGGTDEQFF,TGTGCCAGCACTAATGGGGGGACAGACGAGCAGTTCTTC
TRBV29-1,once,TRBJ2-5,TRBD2,CSVEGAGTWTSGHPIQETQYF,TGCAGCGTTGAAGGCGCGGGGACCTGGACTAGCGGGCATCCAATCCAAGAGACCCAGTACTTC
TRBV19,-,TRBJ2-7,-,CASSMRGGARNYEQYF,TGTGCCAGTAGTATGAGGGGGGGAGCAAGAAACTACGAGCAGTACTTC
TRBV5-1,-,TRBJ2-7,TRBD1,CASSFQGALEQYF,TGCGCCAGCAGCTTCCAGGGGGCGCTTGAGCAGTACTTC
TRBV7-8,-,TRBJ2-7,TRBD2,CASSLAGASGGYEQYF,TGTGCCAGCAGCTTAGCTGGGGCTAGCGGGGGCTACGAGCAGTACTTC
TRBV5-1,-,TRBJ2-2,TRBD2,CASTPAPSGRAWGTGELFF,TGCGCCAGCACGCCAGCCCCTAGCGGGAGGGCATGGGGCACCGGGGAGCTGTTTTTT
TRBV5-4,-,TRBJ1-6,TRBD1,CASNRGPRDNSPLHF,TGTGCCAGCAACAGGGGGCCGAGGGATAATTCACCCCTCCACTTT
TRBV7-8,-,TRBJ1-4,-,CASSRTTGTPKSANEKLFF,TGTGCCAGCAGCCGCACAACCGGGACCCCCAAATCGGCTAATGAAAAACTGTTTTTT
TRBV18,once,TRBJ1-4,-,CASSPPGHREKLFF,TGTGCCAGCTCACCACCGGGACACAGGGAAAAACTGTTTTTT
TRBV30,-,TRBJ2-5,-,CAWSRWKETQYF,TGTGCCTGGAGTCGGTGGAAAGAGACCCAGTACTTC
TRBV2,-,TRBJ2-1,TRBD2,CASSFLSGSRGNEQFF,TGTGCCAGCAGTTTTTTGAGCGGGAGCAGAGGTAATGAGCAGTTCTTC
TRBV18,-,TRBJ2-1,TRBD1,CASSRSGGVGGNNEQFF,TGTGCCAGCTCACGTTCAGGGGGCGTCGGCGGAAACAATGAGCAGTTCTTC
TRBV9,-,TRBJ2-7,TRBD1,CASSSSAGGNEQYF,TGTGCCAGCAGCTCTTCCGCAGGGGGCAACGAGCAGTACTTC
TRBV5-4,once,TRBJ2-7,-,CASSLGGTNYEQYF,TGTGCCAGCAGCTTAGGGGGGACCAACTACGAGCAGTACTTC
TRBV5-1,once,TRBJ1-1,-,CASTLAAVGTEAFF,TGCGCCAGCACCCTGGCGGCTGTTGGCACTGAAGCTTTCTTT
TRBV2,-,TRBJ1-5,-,CASSFSTNSNQPQHF,TGTGCCAGCAGTTTTTCGACAAATAGCAATCAGCCCCAGCATTTT
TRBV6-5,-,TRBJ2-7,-,CASRDTSYEQYF,TGTGCCAGCAGGGACACTTCCTACGAGCAGTACTTC
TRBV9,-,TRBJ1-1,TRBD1,CASSGGQGGLPDTEAFF,TGTGCCAGCAGCGGAGGACAGGGAGGTTTGCCAGACACTGAAGCTTTCTTT
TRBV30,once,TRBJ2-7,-,CAWSVKEQGRYEQYF,TGTGCCTGGAGTGTAAAGGAGCAGGGGCGGTACGAGCAGTACTTC
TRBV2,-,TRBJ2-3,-,CASSGRDRYTDTQYF,TGTGCCAGCAGTGGAAGAGACAGGTACACAGATACGCAGTATTTT
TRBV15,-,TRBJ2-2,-,CATMTDITGELFF,TGTGCCACAATGACAGATATTACCGGGGAGCTGTTTTTT
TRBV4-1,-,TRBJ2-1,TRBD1,CASSQGRDRNYNEQFF,TGCGCCAGCAGCCAAGGTAGGGACAGAAACTACAATGAGCAGTTCTTC
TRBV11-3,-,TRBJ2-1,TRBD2,CASSLSSGRYNEQFF,TGTGCCAGCAGCTTATCGAGCGGGAGATACAATGAGCAGTTCTTC
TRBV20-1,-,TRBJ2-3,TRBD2,CSASYGGTSGSEDTQYF,TGCAGTGCTAGTTATGGGGGGACTAGCGGGAGCGAGGATACGCAGTATTTT
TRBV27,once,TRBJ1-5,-,CASSLRGGGQPQHF,TGTGCCAGCAGTTTAAGGGGAGGGGGTCAGCCCCAGCATTTT
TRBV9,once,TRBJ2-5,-,CASSAGTQETQYF,TGTGCCAGCAGCGCCGGGACCCAAGAGACCCAGTACTTC
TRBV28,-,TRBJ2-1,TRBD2,CASSLLAGPYNEQFF,TGTGCCAGCAGTTTATTAGCGGGCCCATACAATGAGCAGTTCTTC
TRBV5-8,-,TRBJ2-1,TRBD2,CASSYSGRGYNEQFF,TGTGCCAGCAGCTATAGCGGGAGGGGGTACAATGAGCAGTTCTTC